A single sample gave rise to the 24 T cell receptor beta chains below, sequenced in a study of blood T cell repertoires in COVID-19 (dated by TCRdb to between 2020 and 2021). The library relied on the immunoSEQ multiplex PCR assay. Not all clones reach the TCRdb copy of this immuneACCESS table, which keeps in-frame sequences only. Checked studies attribute under half of the gap to unresolved V genes and leave the rest unexplained. The sample table lists over 60,000 clones, less than 85% of them with a count of one. The ten largest make up more than 10% of the sample. Sequencing was done on a sample of peripheral blood. All receptors derive from a man in his fifties or sixties with COVID-19, enrolled during active disease.

As DNA, the CDR3 is TGTGCCAGCAGCTACCTCACCGGGACTGCCAATGAGCAGTTCTTC. Residues: CASSYLTGTANEQFF. The V call is TRBV5-6, the J call TRBJ2-1; D perhaps matches TRBD2 (6 bases). V was pared by 3 bases and J by 6 bases, with 16 bases between. From germline, CDR1 is SGHDT and CDR2 YYEEEE. The CDR3 loop spans 15 amino acids.

The chain links TRBV4-1 to TRBJ2-7, with 8 bases lining up with TRBD2. The germline V gene encodes CDR1 MGHRA and CDR2 YSYEKL. Trimming at V came to 1 base and at J to 6 bases, leaving 11 bases not matched to a gene. The CDR3 is made up of 16 amino acids. CDR3 coding DNA: TGCGCCAGCAGCCAAGCTGCGGGACTAGGCGACATCGAGCAGTACTTC. Translated, it gives CASSQAAGLGDIEQYF.

The count of this clone is one. The chain links TRBV5-8 to TRBJ1-1; 7 bases map to TRBD1. The junction had 4 bases not matched to a gene; V was cut back by 5 bases and J by 0 bases. Germline V gives CDR1 SGHTS, CDR2 YDEGEE. The CDR3 is 14 amino acids. This chain's CDR3 is CASRTTGMNTEAFF. The CDR3 region has the DNA TGTGCCAGCAGAACGACAGGGATGAACACTGAAGCTTTCTTT.

The gene calls are TRBV4-3 and TRBJ2-4; 9 nucleotides align to TRBD2. The length of the CDR3 is 17 residues. Unmatched junction bases numbered 11, after V lost 0 bases and J lost 8 bases. The V gene's germline CDR1 is LGHNA and CDR2 YSLEER. The CDR3 DNA reads TGCGCCAGCAGCCAAGATTCGCCGGGCGGGGGGGCATACATTCAGTACTTC. Translating gives CASSQDSPGGGAYIQYF.

The rearrangement links TRBV6-5 to TRBJ2-7; perhaps TRBD2 as D (5 bases). The CDR3 runs 14 residues. CDR1 and CDR2 from the germline V gene are MNHEY and SVGAGI. The ends were cut back, 2 bases at V and 3 bases at J, with 11 bases in the middle. CDR3 residues: CASSYDYYLYEQYF. In nucleotides, the CDR3 is TGTGCCAGCAGTTACGACTATTACCTCTACGAGCAGTACTTC.

This chain connects TRBV27 to TRBJ2-5; TRBD2 agrees at 8 bases. V was pared by 4 bases and J by 5 bases, with 27 bases of the junction left unmatched. Germline V gene data show CDR1 as MNHEY and CDR2 as SMNVEV (reference sequence). The CDR3 has 21 amino acids. CDR3 sequence: CASSSAAEAGLVGLYWETQYF. In nucleotides, the CDR3 is TGTGCCAGCAGTTCAGCAGCAGAGGCGGGACTAGTGGGGTTGTATTGGGAGACCCAGTACTTC.

The CDR3 DNA is TGTGCCACCTTGACAGGGACCTTGAACACCGGGGAGCTGTTTTTT. This sequence encodes CATLTGTLNTGELFF. The chain is built from TRBV2 and TRBJ2-2; 7 positions match TRBD1. The CDR3 contains 15 residues. Germline loops: CDR1 SNHLY, CDR2 FYNNEI. Germline trimming cut 10 bases from V and 1 base from J; bases unmatched to any gene: 9.

This clone showed up just once. The V call is TRBV6-2 or TRBV6-3, the J call TRBJ2-1; perhaps TRBD1 as D (6 bases). V shed 0 bases and J shed 2 bases, with 17 bases lying between them. The length of the CDR3 is 18 residues. The germline gives CDR1 MNHEY, CDR2 SVGEGT. CDR3 region: CASSYSGGQGTAYNEQFF. The CDR3 nucleotides are TGTGCCAGCAGTTACTCAGGCGGGCAGGGGACGGCCTACAATGAGCAGTTCTTC.

This clone was seen only a few times. This chain joins TRBV9 and TRBJ2-3; 7 positions agree with TRBD2. Unmatched junction bases numbered 4, after V lost 0 bases and J lost 0 bases. Germline V gene lookup returns CDR1 SGDLS and CDR2 YYNGEE. This CDR3 is 16 amino acids long. CDR3 region: CASSVGGGTSTDTQYF. CDR3 nucleotide sequence: TGTGCCAGCAGCGTAGGGGGAGGGACTAGCACAGATACGCAGTATTTT.

This chain joins TRBV27 and TRBJ2-7; 8 bases map to TRBD1. Germline CDR1 reads MNHEY; CDR2 reads SMNVEV (reference sequence). Trimming at V came to 3 bases and at J to 6 bases, leaving 4 bases not matched to a gene. CDR3 length equals 13 residues. In DNA form, the CDR3 reads TGTGCCAGCAGTTTCTCAGGGGGCTCCGAGCAGTACTTC. This sequence encodes CASSFSGGSEQYF.

This chain joins TRBV18 and TRBJ2-7; 9 bases are shared with TRBD2. The trim removed 3 bases at V and 3 bases at J, leaving 12 bases unmatched. This CDR3 has 17 residues. Germline CDR1 and CDR2: KGHSH and LQKENI. The CDR3 sequence: CASSPGSLAGTGYEQYF. CDR3 DNA sequence: TGTGCCAGCTCACCGGGTAGTCTAGCGGGGACTGGCTACGAGCAGTACTTC. The variable domain in full, completed from reference TRBV18 and TRBJ2-7, reads NAGVMQNPRHLVRRRGQEARLRCSPMKGHSHVYWYRQLPEEGLKFMVYLQKENIIDESGMPKERFSAEFPKEGPSILRIQQVVRGDSAAYFCASSPGSLAGTGYEQYFGPGTRLTVT.

This sequence joins TRBV4-2 and TRBJ2-2; 9 bases agree with TRBD2. The CDR3 has 18 residues. V trimming: 0 bases; J trimming: 4 bases; junction bases outside the gene matches: 9. CDR1 is LGHNA, CDR2 YNFKEQ, per germline. CDR3 amino acids: CASSQDWRGGRITGELFF. The CDR3 coding sequence is TGTGCCAGCAGCCAAGATTGGCGGGGGGGCCGTATCACCGGGGAGCTGTTTTTT.

The rearrangement joins TRBV6-4 to TRBJ2-3; TRBD1 agrees at 8 bases. V trimming: 6 bases; J trimming: 5 bases; junction bases outside the gene matches: 7. The CDR3 spans 14 residues. CDR1 is MRHNA, CDR2 SNTAGT, per germline. The CDR3 sequence is CASSDRGREDTQYF. In DNA form, the CDR3 reads TGTGCCAGCAGCGACAGGGGCAGGGAAGATACGCAGTATTTT.

The V call is TRBV6-2 or TRBV6-3, the J call TRBJ2-5; D ambiguous. This CDR3 has 13 amino acids. Trimming removed 4 bases at V and 4 bases at J, with 10 bases between. The germline CDR1 and CDR2 sequences are MNHEY and SVGEGT. The CDR3 nucleotides are TGTGCCAGCAGTTCCTCTATCCTAGAGACCCAGTACTTC. Its protein is CASSSSILETQYF.

The rearrangement joins TRBV19 to TRBJ2-3, with 13 bases aligning to TRBD2. V trimming: 6 bases; J trimming: 4 bases; junction bases outside the gene matches: 10. Germline CDR1 and CDR2: LNHDA and SQIVND (reference sequence). The CDR3 contains 17 residues. The CDR3 loop is CASRLTTSGGAADTQYF. CDR3 nucleotide sequence: TGTGCCAGTAGGTTGACTACTAGCGGGGGGGCGGCAGATACGCAGTATTTT.

The chain carries TRBV7-3 and TRBJ2-2; the D gene is possibly TRBD2 (7 bases). V was cut by 5 bases and J by 4 bases, with 14 bases left in between. The CDR3 is 15 residues long. Germline lookup yields CDR1 SGHTA and CDR2 FQGTGA. The CDR3, as DNA: TGTGCCAGCAGCCCAACCGGGGGGCCCACCGGGGAGCTGTTTTTT. It specifies CASSPTGGPTGELFF.

This chain joins TRBV5-1 and TRBJ2-7, with TRBD2 identical over 12 bases. Germline V gene sequence: CDR1 SGHRS, CDR2 YFSETQ. V shed 7 bases, J shed 1 base, and the junction held 12 bases outside the gene matches. The CDR3 extends over 17 amino acids. CDR3 region: CASSSGGADKSSYEQYF. In DNA form, the CDR3 reads TGCGCCAGCTCTAGCGGGGGGGCGGACAAATCGTCCTACGAGCAGTACTTC. Together with reference TRBV5-1 and TRBJ2-7, the CDR3 gives the full variable domain: KAGVTQTPRYLIKTRGQQVTLSCSPISGHRSVSWYQQTPGQGLQFLFEYFSETQRNKGNFPGRFSGRQFSNSRSEMNVSTLELGDSALYLCASSSGGADKSSYEQYFGPGTRLTVT.

The genes are TRBV12-3 or TRBV12-4 and TRBJ1-2; TRBD1 might be the D (5 bases). The length of the CDR3 is 13 residues. Trimming cost V 6 bases and J 3 bases, with 11 bases left between them. CDR3 DNA sequence: TGTGCCAGCAGGCTACCGGGGGACTATGGCTACACCTTC. Translation: CASRLPGDYGYTF.

This clone was seen once. The V call is TRBV11-1, the J call TRBJ2-2, with 8 bases that match TRBD1. Looked up from germline, CDR1 is SGHAT and CDR2 is FQDESV (reference sequence). This CDR3 contains 16 residues. Trimming removed 5 bases from V and 4 bases from J; junction bases left unmatched: 9. The CDR3 reads CASSPRTGKSTGELFF. The CDR3 DNA follows: TGTGCCAGCAGCCCCCGGACAGGGAAAAGCACCGGGGAGCTGTTTTTT.

This rearrangement joins TRBV12-3 or TRBV12-4 to TRBJ1-2; a possible D gene is TRBD1 (6 bases). This CDR3 region has 13 residues. Trimming removed 2 bases at V and 8 bases at J, with 12 bases between. The CDR3 DNA reads TGTGCCAGCAGTTTAACAGGGCTACTAGGCTACACCTTC. Its translation: CASSLTGLLGYTF.

This clone has only one observation. This rearrangement joins TRBV9 to TRBJ1-6; 7 positions match TRBD1. The CDR3 runs 15 residues. With 3 bases clipped from V and 9 bases from J, the junction kept 9 bases outside the gene matches. Germline V lookup: CDR1 SGDLS, CDR2 YYNGEE. The CDR3 reads CASSALTGSSSPLHF. The CDR3 DNA follows: TGTGCCAGCAGCGCATTGACAGGGTCTAGTTCACCCCTCCACTTT.

With respect to this clone: Mismatch with germline at one junction end may stem from a read error. The chain combines TRBV5-1 with TRBJ2-4; 9 bases map to TRBD1. CDR3 size: 14 residues. From germline, CDR1 is SGHRS and CDR2 YFSETQ. CDR3 region: CASSLGGVGDRDAF. CDR3 nucleotides: TGCGCCAGCAGCTTGGGAGGGGTTGGGGACAGGGACGCCTTC. The full variable domain, with the rest looked up from reference TRBV5-1 and TRBJ2-4, is KAGVTQTPRYLIKTRGQQVTLSCSPISGHRSVSWYQQTPGQGLQFLFEYFSETQRNKGNFPGRFSGRQFSNSRSEMNVSTLELGDSALYLCASSLGGVGDRDAFGAGTRLSVL.

This chain links TRBV29-1 with TRBJ1-2, with 11 bases fitting TRBD1. Trimming cost V 3 bases and J 5 bases; bases outside gene matches: 5. This CDR3 contains 14 residues. Germline CDR1 reads SQVTM; CDR2 reads ANQGSEA. In nucleotides, the CDR3 is TGCAGCGTTGAGTACGGACAGGGGGCGTATGGCTACACCTTC. It encodes CSVEYGQGAYGYTF.

This chain links TRBV4-2 with TRBJ1-5, with D perhaps TRBD1 (6 bases). V was clipped by 0 bases and J by 2 bases, with 11 bases between them. Per germline, CDR1 LGHNA and CDR2 YNFKEQ. This CDR3 contains 16 residues. The CDR3 region is CASSQDRGARNQPQHF. The DNA of the CDR3 is TGTGCCAGCAGCCAAGATCGGGGGGCCCGCAATCAGCCCCAGCATTTT.